Presented here are 14 T cell receptor beta chains from one specimen sequenced in a study of beta chain features in type 1 diabetes. General study findings and limits: Moderately but significantly shorter TCRB CDR3s were found in Type 1 diabetes patients in all four CD4+ subsets.

The antigens these receptors bind are not known. Investigators reverse transcribed all isolated RNA, so they sequenced expressed TCRB transcripts. Libraries were prepared by immunoSEQ multiplex PCR; TCRdb keeps only in-frame clonotypes and omits some of them. The table has 250,000 or so clones, 11% to 15% seen once. Input material: naive CD4+ T cells from blood. The receptors shown here come from a man younger than 40 with type 1 diabetes.

This clone was seen only a few times. The chain recombines TRBV6-5 with TRBJ2-5; 10 positions match TRBD1. CDR1 is MNHEY, CDR2 SVGAGI, per germline. The length of the CDR3 is 15 residues. J gave up 3 bases and V 5 bases, and 6 bases lay outside the gene matches. CDR3 DNA sequence: TGTGCCAGCAGTAGGTCCGGGACAGGGGAAGAGACCCAGTACTTC. Translating it yields CASSRSGTGEETQYF.

Concerning this clone: Other DNA sequences in this specimen translate into the identical CDR3. The chain recombines TRBV29-1 with TRBJ1-1, with D hard to call. CDR3 length: 13 amino acids. Germline V gene lookup returns CDR1 SQVTM and CDR2 ANQGSEA. Trimming pared 4 bases from V and 1 base from J, leaving 10 bases between. The CDR3 DNA reads TGCAGCGTTGGTCGCCTACCGAACACTGAAGCTTTCTTT. Translated: CSVGRLPNTEAFF.

The chain carries TRBV15 and TRBJ1-1, with 7 nucleotides matching TRBD1. With 1 base clipped from V and 4 bases from J, the junction kept 6 bases outside the gene matches. This CDR3 is built from 15 residues. Germline CDR1 and CDR2: LNHNV and YYDKDF (reference sequence). The CDR3, as DNA: TGTGCCACCAGCAGAGGACAGGGATGGGGCACTGAAGCTTTCTTT. Its translation: CATSRGQGWGTEAFF.

This clone was seen a few times. This sequence joins TRBV20-1 and TRBJ2-5; D may be TRBD2 (5 bases). Trimming stripped 5 bases from V and 10 bases from J, with 11 bases between. CDR3 length equals 10 residues. CDR1 and CDR2 from the germline V gene are DFQATT and SNEGSKA (reference sequence). The DNA of the CDR3 is TGCAGTGCTCAGAGAGGGATCCAGTACTTC. It encodes CSAQRGIQYF.

This clone was seen only a few times. The chain couples TRBV6-5 to TRBJ1-2, with unresolved D. The germline CDR1 and CDR2 sequences are MNHEY and SVGAGI. This CDR3 has 13 residues. Trimming cost V 5 bases and J 8 bases, with 15 bases left between them. CDR3 residues: CASSLPGPGGYTF. For the CDR3, the DNA is TGTGCCAGCAGTCTACCGGGCCCGGGAGGCTACACCTTC.

This clone was found once. This chain uses TRBV5-3 with TRBJ2-1; 10 bases are a match to TRBD2. TRBV5-3 is an ORF, and what it does is uncertain. The CDR3 is made up of 14 amino acids. V shed 4 bases and J 9 bases; nucleotides not matched to a gene: 7. The CDR3 coding sequence is TGTGCCAGAAGCCCGGGACTAGCGTGCGGTGAGCAGTTCTTC. Residues: CARSPGLACGEQFF.

CDR3 region: CASSELGLETQYF. The CDR3 nucleotides are TGTGCCAGCAGTGAACTGGGACTAGAGACCCAGTACTTC. The genes are TRBV25-1 and TRBJ2-5, with a possible D match to TRBD2 (6 bases). This CDR3 is 13 amino acids long. The V end lost 2 bases, the J end lost 4 bases, and 8 bases lay between the germline ends. Germline CDR1 is MGHDK and CDR2 is SYGVNS.

This clone has only a few counts. V is TRBV29-1 and J is TRBJ2-1, with a weak D call TRBD2 (5 bases). The V end was cut by 4 bases, the J end by 0 bases, with 7 bases between. Germline CDR1 is SQVTM and CDR2 is ANQGSEA. The CDR3 spans 13 residues. The CDR3 here is CSVGGSSYNEQFF. Here the CDR3 DNA reads TGCAGCGTTGGAGGGAGCTCCTACAATGAGCAGTTCTTC.

This chain links TRBV11-2 with TRBJ2-3, with 9 bases identical to TRBD1. Germline V gene sequence: CDR1 SGHAT, CDR2 FQNNGV. J gave up 1 base and V 5 bases, and 4 bases lay outside the gene matches. This CDR3 has 15 amino acids. CDR3 nucleotide sequence: TGTGCCAGCAGCCCCAGACAGGGGGGCACAGATACGCAGTATTTT. Its protein is CASSPRQGGTDTQYF.

The chain recombines TRBV25-1 with TRBJ2-1, with 9 bases aligning to TRBD1. This CDR3 contains 18 residues. Per germline, CDR1 MGHDK and CDR2 SYGVNS. With V trimmed by 9 bases and J by 3 bases, 18 bases remained unmatched. The CDR3 bases are TGTGCCAGGGCGCGAGGGACAGGGAAGTCCCCGGGCTACAATGAGCAGTTCTTC. It codes for CARARGTGKSPGYNEQFF.

This clone was counted a few times. V and J are TRBV6-6 and TRBJ2-5; 13 bases agree with TRBD2. The J segment lost 5 bases and the V segment lost 6 bases, leaving 3 bases of the junction unmatched. The CDR3 is made up of 14 amino acids. Per the germline V gene, CDR1 is MNHNY and CDR2 is SVGAGI (reference sequence). CDR3 nucleotide sequence: TGTGCCAGCAGGGGACTAGCGGGACAGGAGACCCAGTACTTC. This gives the protein CASRGLAGQETQYF.

As to this clone: Distinct nucleotide sequences in the sample also encode this CDR3. This chain joins TRBV5-1 and TRBJ2-5, with a weak D call TRBD2 (5 bases). CDR3 size: 14 residues. Trimming took off 0 bases at V and 4 bases at J, with 10 bases between the two ends. Germline V CDR1 and CDR2: SGHRS, YFSETQ. The CDR3 bases are TGCGCCAGCAGCTTGGGTGGAAGCGGAGAGACCCAGTACTTC. This encodes CASSLGGSGETQYF.

Here the CDR3 reads CASTDRGQSGELFF. CDR3 sequence (DNA): TGTGCCAGCACTGACAGGGGGCAGTCCGGGGAGCTGTTTTTT. This chain links TRBV9 with TRBJ2-2; TRBD1 agrees at 10 bases. Germline loops: CDR1 SGDLS, CDR2 YYNGEE. The V gene end was trimmed by 6 bases and the J gene end by 6 bases; junction bases not matched to a gene: 5. CDR3 length equals 14 residues.

The chain is built from TRBV7-9 and TRBJ1-1; maybe TRBD1 (6 bases). From germline, CDR1 is SEHNR and CDR2 FQNEAQ (reference sequence). The CDR3 length is 14 residues. The V end was cut by 3 bases, the J end by 1 base, with 9 bases between. The CDR3 reads CASSFGQRNTEAFF. CDR3 DNA: TGTGCCAGCAGCTTCGGACAGAGGAACACTGAAGCTTTCTTT.